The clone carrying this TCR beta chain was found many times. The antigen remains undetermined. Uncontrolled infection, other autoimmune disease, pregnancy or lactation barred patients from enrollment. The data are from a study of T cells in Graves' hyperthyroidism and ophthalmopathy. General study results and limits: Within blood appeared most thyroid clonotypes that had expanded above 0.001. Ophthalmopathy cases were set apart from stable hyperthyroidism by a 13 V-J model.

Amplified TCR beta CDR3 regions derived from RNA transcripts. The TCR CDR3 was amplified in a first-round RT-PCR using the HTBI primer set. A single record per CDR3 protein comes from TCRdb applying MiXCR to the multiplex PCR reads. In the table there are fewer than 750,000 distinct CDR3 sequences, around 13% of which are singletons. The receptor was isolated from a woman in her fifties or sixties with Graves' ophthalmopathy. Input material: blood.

The CDR3 reads CSATERARTYEQYF. Here the CDR3 DNA reads TGCAGTGCTACCGAGCGGGCCCGAACCTACGAGCAGTACTTC. The chain joins TRBV20-1 to TRBJ2-7, with D possibly TRBD2 on 6 matching bases. Germline CDR1 is DFQATT and CDR2 is SNEGSKA (reference sequence). V lost 4 bases to trimming and J lost 2 bases, with 15 bases between them. The CDR3 consists of 14 residues.